The 24 T cell receptor beta chains below come from one sample, sequenced in a study of blood T cell repertoires in COVID-19. Clones were read by immunoSEQ multiplex PCR, and TCRdb kept only the in-frame ones, dropping some. Of fewer than 130,000 clones listed, 70% to 90% are singletons. The sequenced sample was peripheral blood. The source is a human donor in a cohort sampled during active COVID-19.

The chain couples TRBV7-9 to TRBJ1-5; D is possibly TRBD1 (6 bases). The germline gives CDR1 SEHNR, CDR2 FQNEAQ (reference sequence). The CDR3 totals 14 residues. The V end lost 5 bases, the J end lost 6 bases, and 14 bases lay between the germline ends. The chain's CDR3 is CASSATGLGQPQHF. In nucleotides, the CDR3 is TGTGCCAGCAGCGCAACAGGGCTGGGTCAGCCCCAGCATTTT.

The rearrangement links TRBV28 to TRBJ2-2, with 9 bases lining up with TRBD1. This CDR3 has 20 amino acids. Germline CDR1 reads MDHEN; CDR2 reads SYDVKM. V gave up 4 bases and J gave up 6 bases; unmatched junction bases: 21. In nucleotides, the CDR3 is TGTGCCAGCAGTTCGGGGACAGGGAGGGCCGGCGGGGGCCGCGCCGGGGAGCTGTTTTTT. It translates to CASSSGTGRAGGGRAGELFF.

This sequence joins TRBV28 and TRBJ1-2; possibly TRBD1 for D (6 bases). The CDR3 totals 14 residues. Trimming removed 5 bases from V and 8 bases from J, with 18 bases in between. Germline V gene data show CDR1 as MDHEN and CDR2 as SYDVKM. The CDR3 is CASSGGAFPVGYTF. Written as DNA, the CDR3 is TGTGCCAGCAGTGGGGGGGCGTTTCCCGTCGGCTACACCTTC.

The chain is built from TRBV13 and TRBJ1-4; no clear D gene. The CDR3 covers 16 residues. The V end was cut by 0 bases, the J end by 8 bases, with 16 bases between. Germline assignment: CDR1 PRHDT and CDR2 FYEKMQ (reference sequence). The CDR3 DNA is TGTGCCAGCAGCTTAGGTGGCTCGACCAGAGGAGAAAAACTGTTTTTT. Protein sequence: CASSLGGSTRGEKLFF. Filled out from reference TRBV13 and TRBJ1-4, the complete variable domain reads AAGVIQSPRHLIKEKRETATLKCYPIPRHDTVYWYQQGPGQDPQFLISFYEKMQSDKGSIPDRFSAQQFSDYHSELNMSSLELGDSALYFCASSLGGSTRGEKLFFGSGTQLSVL.

The V gene is TRBV3-1 (or the pseudogene TRBV3-2), the J gene TRBJ2-3; no firm D call. Per the germline V gene, CDR1 is LGHDT and CDR2 is YNNKEL (reference sequence). V gave up 6 bases and J gave up 2 bases, with 12 bases separating them. This CDR3 has 14 residues. The CDR3 nucleotides are TGTGCCAGCAGTCGACTGGTAGACACAGATACGCAGTATTTT. Its translation is CASSRLVDTDTQYF.

The chain has TRBV5-1 and TRBJ2-1, with D uncertain. Between the trimmed V and J ends, which lost 0 bases and 7 bases, there was a span of 11 bases. Germline V gene sequence: CDR1 SGHRS, CDR2 YFSETQ. This CDR3 has 14 amino acids. The chain's CDR3 is CASSLATAWNEQFF. The CDR3 DNA is TGCGCCAGCAGCTTGGCCACCGCGTGGAATGAGCAGTTCTTC.

The V and J genes are TRBV28 and TRBJ2-7, with 9 bases fitting TRBD2. The CDR3 runs 14 residues. The J segment lost 7 bases and the V segment lost 3 bases, leaving 7 bases of the junction unmatched. CDR1 MDHEN and CDR2 SYDVKM come from the germline V gene. CDR3 sequence: CASSFQLAGLEQYF. CDR3 nucleotides: TGTGCCAGCAGTTTTCAACTAGCGGGTCTGGAGCAGTACTTC.

This clone has more than one count but fewer than ten. V gene TRBV7-3 combines with J gene TRBJ1-1, with 8 positions matching TRBD1. The germline gives CDR1 SGHTA, CDR2 FQGTGA. CDR3 length: 16 amino acids. Germline trimming cut 4 bases from V and 1 base from J; bases unmatched to any gene: 8. The DNA of the CDR3 is TGTGCCAGCAGCTCCCAGGGGGCGTTTGGGAACACTGAAGCTTTCTTT. Protein: CASSSQGAFGNTEAFF.

The CDR3 DNA reads as TGTGCCAGCAGTTTAGGTGGAGCGGGAGTTTCAGATACGCAGTATTTT. This gives the protein CASSLGGAGVSDTQYF. This rearrangement joins TRBV28 to TRBJ2-3; 8 bases line up with TRBD2. The CDR3 runs to 16 residues. Trimming removed 2 bases from V and 4 bases from J; junction bases left unmatched: 8. Germline V lookup: CDR1 MDHEN, CDR2 SYDVKM.

The sample holds one count of this clone. The gene calls are TRBV9 and TRBJ1-1, with TRBD1 identical over 8 bases. The V gene end was trimmed by 4 bases and the J gene end by 4 bases; junction bases not matched to a gene: 3. This CDR3 contains 13 residues. In germline, CDR1 is SGDLS, CDR2 YYNGEE. For the CDR3, the DNA is TGTGCCAGCAGCCCAGGGGGCTCCACTGAAGCTTTCTTT. Translating gives CASSPGGSTEAFF. Looking up the rest from reference TRBV9 and TRBJ1-1 gives the full variable domain: DSGVTQTPKHLITATGQRVTLRCSPRSGDLSVYWYQQSLDQGLQFLIQYYNGEERAKGNILERFSAQQFPDLHSELNLSSLELGDSALYFCASSPGGSTEAFFGQGTRLTVV.

Worth noting for this clone: Compared with germline, one end of the junction differs, possibly owing to a read error. V usage is TRBV12-3 or TRBV12-4 and J usage is TRBJ1-1, with D tentatively TRBD1 (6 bases). This CDR3 contains 12 residues. Here the CDR3 reads CASSLALDRRFF. Written as DNA, the CDR3 is TGTGCCAGCAGTTTAGCTTTGGACAGACGGTTTTTT.

This clone came up a few times. The chain uses TRBV11-2 and TRBJ2-1; TRBD1 agrees at 10 bases. This CDR3 contains 16 residues. Germline values: CDR1 SGHAT, CDR2 FQNNGV. With V trimmed by 1 base and J by 7 bases, 7 bases remained unmatched. The CDR3 sequence: CASSLVGTGDLNEQFF. The CDR3 nucleotides read TGTGCCAGCAGCTTAGTCGGGACAGGGGATTTGAATGAGCAGTTCTTC.

The chain is built from TRBV6-5 and TRBJ2-5; TRBD1 might be the D (6 bases). V was clipped by 8 bases and J by 5 bases, with 21 bases between them. The CDR3 loop spans 15 amino acids. Per the germline V gene, CDR1 is MNHEY and CDR2 is SVGAGI. This CDR3 is CASRRGPTQRETQYF. CDR3 nucleotides: TGTGCCAGCCGCAGGGGTCCCACCCAGCGGGAGACCCAGTACTTC.

This clone was recorded a few times. The chain combines TRBV6-2 or TRBV6-3 with TRBJ2-5, with D uncertain. Trimming stripped 1 base from V and 5 bases from J, with 5 bases between. The CDR3 has 12 amino acids. Germline CDR1 MNHEY, CDR2 SVGEGT. The CDR3 nucleotides read TGTGCCAGCAGTTACTTTGCGGAGACCCAGTACTTC. Encoded protein: CASSYFAETQYF.

This clone was found once. The V call is TRBV5-1, the J call TRBJ2-7; 7 bases map to TRBD2. From germline, CDR1 is SGHRS and CDR2 YFSETQ. This CDR3 contains 14 residues. V lost 2 bases, J lost 6 bases, and 8 bases stayed unmatched. The CDR3 protein is CASSFGLAAGEQYF. CDR3 nucleotides: TGCGCCAGCAGCTTTGGGCTAGCGGCGGGCGAGCAGTACTTC. The variable domain in full, completed from reference TRBV5-1 and TRBJ2-7, reads KAGVTQTPRYLIKTRGQQVTLSCSPISGHRSVSWYQQTPGQGLQFLFEYFSETQRNKGNFPGRFSGRQFSNSRSEMNVSTLELGDSALYLCASSFGLAAGEQYFGPGTRLTVT.

This clone was counted a single time. V is TRBV30 and J is TRBJ2-2; D unresolved. The CDR3 contains 13 residues. The V gene lost 0 bases and the J gene lost 6 bases, with 8 bases spanning the gap. The germline CDR1 and CDR2 sequences are GTSNPN and SVGIG (reference sequence). The CDR3 loop reads CAWSVLSSGELFF. The DNA for the CDR3 is TGTGCCTGGAGTGTATTGAGTTCCGGGGAGCTGTTTTTT.

This chain links TRBV10-3 with TRBJ2-7; 9 bases fit TRBD2. J gave up 2 bases and V 0 bases, and 5 bases lay outside the gene matches. The length of the CDR3 is 16 residues. Germline CDR1 and CDR2: ENHRY and SYGVKD. In DNA form, the CDR3 reads TGTGCCATCAGTGAGTCGATGACTAGCGGCACCTACGAGCAGTACTTC. Protein sequence: CAISESMTSGTYEQYF.

The chain is built from TRBV6-2 or TRBV6-3 and TRBJ2-7; TRBD2 matches 8 bases. V shed 4 bases, J shed 4 bases, and the junction held 9 bases outside the gene matches. The CDR3 runs to 15 residues. Germline V CDR1 and CDR2: MNHEY, SVGEGT. In DNA form, the CDR3 reads TGTGCCAGCAGTTGTCCGGGACTAGGGGTATACGAGCAGTACTTC. It encodes CASSCPGLGVYEQYF.

This chain connects TRBV5-1 to TRBJ2-3; 13 nucleotides agree with TRBD2. The CDR3 is made up of 16 amino acids. V shed 5 bases and J 5 bases; nucleotides not matched to a gene: 8. CDR1 is SGHRS, CDR2 YFSETQ, per germline. CDR3 in amino acids: CASSQGLAGSLDTQYF. In DNA form, the CDR3 reads TGCGCCAGCAGTCAGGGACTAGCGGGAAGTCTAGATACGCAGTATTTT.

CDR3 loop: CASSLLTGGETEAFF. The DNA for the CDR3 is TGCGCCAGCAGCTTACTGACAGGAGGTGAGACTGAAGCTTTCTTT. The chain combines TRBV5-1 with TRBJ1-1; tentatively, D is TRBD1 (6 bases). CDR1 is SGHRS and CDR2 is YFSETQ in the germline V gene. The V gene lost 2 bases and the J gene lost 5 bases, with 16 bases spanning the gap. This CDR3 is 15 amino acids long.

CDR3 bases: TGTGCCAGCAGTCGGGACTACTCCTACGAGCAGTACTTC. Encoded protein: CASSRDYSYEQYF. V and J are TRBV6-5 and TRBJ2-7; 7 nucleotides agree with TRBD2. The CDR3 has 13 residues. CDR1 and CDR2 from the germline V gene are MNHEY and SVGAGI. With V trimmed by 5 bases and J by 0 bases, 1 base remained unmatched.

V gene TRBV3-1 (or the pseudogene TRBV3-2) combines with J gene TRBJ2-3, with D tentatively TRBD1 (6 bases). V was pared by 2 bases and J by 6 bases, with 12 bases between. CDR3 length equals 14 residues. The germline CDR1 and CDR2 sequences are LGHDT and YNNKEL (reference sequence). The CDR3 DNA reads TGTGCCAGCAGCCAAATGGACAGTGGGGATACGCAGTATTTT. Its protein product is CASSQMDSGDTQYF.

The V gene is TRBV29-1, the J gene TRBJ2-3, with 10 positions matching TRBD2. This CDR3 has 15 amino acids. V was pared by 4 bases and J by 2 bases, with 6 bases of the junction left unmatched. Germline assignment: CDR1 SQVTM and CDR2 ANQGSEA. CDR3 DNA sequence: TGCAGCGTTGCCCTAACTAGCGGGGTCACAGATACGCAGTATTTT. This translates into CSVALTSGVTDTQYF.

V and J are TRBV29-1 and TRBJ2-7, with TRBD1 matching over 8 bases. The CDR3 is 14 residues long. Germline V gene lookup returns CDR1 SQVTM and CDR2 ANQGSEA. The junction had 6 bases not matched to a gene; V was cut back by 3 bases and J by 2 bases. The CDR3 DNA sequence: TGCAGCGTTGAGAGAACGGACAGGGCCTACGAGCAGTACTTC. Residues: CSVERTDRAYEQYF.